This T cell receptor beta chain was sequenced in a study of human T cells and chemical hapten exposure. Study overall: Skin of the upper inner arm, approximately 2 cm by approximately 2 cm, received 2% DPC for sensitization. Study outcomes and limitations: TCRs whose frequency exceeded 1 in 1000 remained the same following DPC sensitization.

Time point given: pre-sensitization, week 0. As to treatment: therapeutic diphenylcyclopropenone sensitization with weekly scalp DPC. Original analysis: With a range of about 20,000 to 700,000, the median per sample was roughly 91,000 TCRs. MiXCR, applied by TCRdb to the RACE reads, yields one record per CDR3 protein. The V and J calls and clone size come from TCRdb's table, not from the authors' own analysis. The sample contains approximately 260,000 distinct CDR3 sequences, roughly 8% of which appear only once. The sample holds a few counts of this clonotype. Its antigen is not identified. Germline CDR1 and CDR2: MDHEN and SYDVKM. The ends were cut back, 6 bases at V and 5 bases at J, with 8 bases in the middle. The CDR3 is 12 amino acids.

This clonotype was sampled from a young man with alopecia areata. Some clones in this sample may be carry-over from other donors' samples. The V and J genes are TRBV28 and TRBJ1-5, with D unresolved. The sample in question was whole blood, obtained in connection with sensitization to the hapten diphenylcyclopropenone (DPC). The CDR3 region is CASRDQDQPQHF. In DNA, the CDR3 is TGTGCCAGCAGGGACCAGGATCAGCCCCAGCATTTT.